The 30 T cell receptor beta chains listed next were all sequenced from one sample in a study of T-cell memory formation after mild COVID-19. TCRdb itself ran the 5' RACE reads through MiXCR, one entry per CDR3 protein. The sample includes around 420,000 distinct CDR3 sequences, roughly a quarter of them seen just once. Sequences were obtained from PBMCs or a T cell subset sorted from them (not recorded which). The receptors were gathered from an adult woman who had mild COVID-19 (a few samples of this study predate the infection). Cell type and time point are not known.

The V gene is TRBV24-1, the J gene TRBJ2-3, with 9 bases lining up with TRBD1. CDR1 is KGHDR, CDR2 SFDVKD, per germline. There are 16 residues in the CDR3. Unmatched junction bases numbered 11, after V lost 7 bases and J lost 4 bases. This CDR3 is CATSGTWTGVPDTQYF. CDR3 DNA sequence: TGTGCCACCAGCGGAACCTGGACAGGGGTGCCAGATACGCAGTATTTT.

The J gene is TRBJ2-1, the V gene TRBV18; D unclear. The length of the CDR3 is 13 residues. CDR1 and CDR2 from the germline V gene are KGHSH and LQKENI. With 2 bases removed from V and 10 bases from J, the gap between germline ends came to 12 bases. The CDR3 DNA is TGTGCCAGCTCACCAAGCAGGTTGGACGAGCAGTTCTTC. It encodes CASSPSRLDEQFF. The full variable domain, in which reference TRBV18 and TRBJ2-1 provide the parts outside the CDR3, is NAGVMQNPRHLVRRRGQEARLRCSPMKGHSHVYWYRQLPEEGLKFMVYLQKENIIDESGMPKERFSAEFPKEGPSILRIQQVVRGDSAAYFCASSPSRLDEQFFGPGTRLTVL.

This clonotype appeared a few times. The V and J genes are TRBV7-2 and TRBJ2-5; 11 bases map to TRBD2. The trim removed 5 bases at V and 4 bases at J, leaving 3 bases unmatched. The CDR3 consists of 14 residues. Germline-derived CDR1 and CDR2 are SGHTA and FQGNSA. The CDR3 nucleotides read TGTGCCAGCAGCGCTAGCGGGAGGCGAGAGACCCAGTACTTC. Residues: CASSASGRRETQYF.

V gene TRBV18 combines with J gene TRBJ2-1; D is uncertain. Germline values: CDR1 KGHSH, CDR2 LQKENI. This CDR3 is 17 amino acids long. Trimming pared 3 bases from V and 0 bases from J, leaving 15 bases between. The CDR3 bases are TGTGCCAGCTCACCCCGACCCGCAGCGAGCTCCTACAATGAGCAGTTCTTC. Amino acid sequence: CASSPRPAASSYNEQFF.

This clonotype was recorded a few times. The gene calls are TRBV12-3 or TRBV12-4 and TRBJ2-5; D ambiguous. The CDR3 spans 12 residues. Trimming left V 6 bases short and J 5 bases short, with 10 bases between. CDR3: CASSPRWETQYF. CDR3 bases: TGTGCCAGCAGCCCAAGGTGGGAGACCCAGTACTTC.

The chain is built from TRBV28 and TRBJ1-6; TRBD1 matches 8 bases. From germline, CDR1 is MDHEN and CDR2 SYDVKM. CDR3 length equals 16 residues. V gave up 5 bases and J gave up 14 bases; unmatched junction bases: 17. The CDR3 sequence: CASSPGTGGLLGSLHF. CDR3 DNA sequence: TGTGCCAGCAGTCCTGGGACAGGAGGGCTGTTAGGGTCCCTCCACTTT.

V gene TRBV5-1 combines with J gene TRBJ1-4; no clear D gene. V lost 5 bases, J lost 8 bases, and 16 bases lay in between. The CDR3 length is 14 residues. Germline-derived CDR1 and CDR2 are SGHRS and YFSETQ. The DNA of the CDR3 is TGCGCCAGCAGAGGAGCCGGGGTGATGGAAAAACTGTTTTTT. This sequence encodes CASRGAGVMEKLFF.

This chain joins TRBV12-3 or TRBV12-4 and TRBJ2-7; no reliable D call. The CDR3 totals 12 residues. Trimming cost V 7 bases and J 3 bases, with 10 bases left between them. CDR3 sequence (DNA): TGTGCCAGCAAATCAGGTTACTACGAGCAGTACTTC. Encoded protein: CASKSGYYEQYF.

The rearrangement joins TRBV21-1 to TRBJ2-7; the table's D gene call, TRBD2, was not cross checked with the DNA. TRBV21-1 is flagged as a pseudogene. The CDR3 is made up of 14 amino acids. The CDR3 nucleotides read TGTGCCAGCAGATATAGGGCCGTCTCCTACGAGCAGTACTTC. The encoded protein is CASRYRAVSYEQYF.

The chain links TRBV20-1 to TRBJ2-3; 10 nucleotides align to TRBD2. The CDR3 covers 15 residues. After removal of 0 bases from V and 3 bases from J, the junction contained 3 bases not matched to a gene. Germline V gene lookup returns CDR1 DFQATT and CDR2 SNEGSKA (reference sequence). The CDR3 DNA sequence: TGCAGTGCTAGAGATCTAGCGGGAGTTACAGATACGCAGTATTTT. This sequence encodes CSARDLAGVTDTQYF.

There are a few counts of this clonotype. CDR3 sequence reads: CASSSPKSGFGRAFF. The CDR3 nucleotides read TGTGCCAGCAGTTCTCCTAAATCGGGGTTTGGTCGAGCTTTCTTT. This chain connects TRBV6-2 or TRBV6-3 to TRBJ1-1; D is ambiguous. V lost 4 bases, J lost 10 bases, and 22 bases lay in between. The germline gives CDR1 MNHEY, CDR2 SVGEGT. This CDR3 is built from 15 residues.

This chain uses TRBV2 with TRBJ2-5; 7 bases are shared with TRBD1. The CDR3 spans 14 residues. Germline values: CDR1 SNHLY, CDR2 FYNNEI. Trimming removed 7 bases from V and 2 bases from J; junction bases left unmatched: 7. This chain's CDR3 is CASKTGTDQETQYF. The CDR3 nucleotides are TGTGCCAGCAAAACCGGGACAGATCAAGAGACCCAGTACTTC.

The chain is built from TRBV5-1 and TRBJ1-1; TRBD1 aligns across 9 bases. This CDR3 contains 18 residues. The V segment lost 3 bases and the J segment 5 bases; nucleotides outside the gene matches: 17. The V gene's germline CDR1 is SGHRS and CDR2 YFSETQ. CDR3 nucleotide sequence: TGCGCCAGCAGCTCGCAGGGGGGGGACAGGGACTCAAGGACTGAAGCTTTCTTT. This translates into CASSSQGGDRDSRTEAFF.

This clonotype showed up just a few times. V and J are TRBV9 and TRBJ2-2, with 10 positions matching TRBD1. The CDR3 is 17 amino acids. V lost 1 base, J lost 1 base, and 4 bases stayed unmatched. CDR1 is SGDLS, CDR2 YYNGEE, per germline. CDR3 nucleotide sequence: TGTGCCAGCAGCGTACACCGGGACAGGGGGAACACCGGGGAGCTGTTTTTT. Its translation is CASSVHRDRGNTGELFF. Supplemented by reference TRBV9 and TRBJ2-2, the full variable domain reads DSGVTQTPKHLITATGQRVTLRCSPRSGDLSVYWYQQSLDQGLQFLIQYYNGEERAKGNILERFSAQQFPDLHSELNLSSLELGDSALYFCASSVHRDRGNTGELFFGEGSRLTVL.

This clonotype showed up many times. The chain links TRBV7-2 to TRBJ2-7, with D possibly matching TRBD1 (6 bases). Trimming removed 4 bases from V and 0 bases from J, with 10 bases in between. CDR1 and CDR2 from the germline V gene are SGHTA and FQGNSA. The CDR3 is made up of 14 amino acids. The CDR3 sequence is CASSSQGSSYEQYF. Here the CDR3 DNA reads TGTGCCAGCAGCTCACAGGGAAGCTCCTACGAGCAGTACTTC.

In its sample, this clonotype was seen a few times. This sequence joins TRBV3-1 and TRBJ2-7, with D perhaps matching TRBD2 (5 bases). Germline-derived CDR1 and CDR2 are LGHDT and YNNKEL (reference sequence). V was cut by 3 bases and J by 0 bases, with 9 bases left in between. The CDR3 loop spans 14 amino acids. CDR3 sequence (DNA): TGTGCCAGCAGCCAGGCGGGTTACTCCTACGAGCAGTACTTC. Translation: CASSQAGYSYEQYF.

This clonotype has just a few counts. J is TRBJ1-1 and V is TRBV11-2; TRBD1 is a possible D gene (5 bases). V lost 2 bases and J 0 bases, leaving 10 bases between the germline ends. Germline CDR1 reads SGHAT; CDR2 reads FQNNGV. The CDR3 sequence is 15 residues long. CDR3 protein: CASSLNQGMNTEAFF. CDR3 DNA sequence: TGTGCCAGCAGCTTAAATCAGGGCATGAACACTGAAGCTTTCTTT.

The V call is TRBV20-1, the J call TRBJ2-3; perhaps TRBD2 as D (5 bases). Trimming took 6 bases from V and 2 from J, leaving 15 bases between them. Germline values: CDR1 DFQATT, CDR2 SNEGSKA (reference sequence). There are 14 residues in the CDR3. This CDR3 reads CSAPTIPTTDTQYF. In DNA, the CDR3 is TGCAGTGCGCCGACTATCCCGACCACAGATACGCAGTATTTT.

This chain joins TRBV27 and TRBJ1-2; the D gene is possibly TRBD1 (5 bases). CDR1 and CDR2 (germline): MNHEY, SMNVEV (reference sequence). Trimming stripped 3 bases from V and 0 bases from J, with 14 bases between. This CDR3 has 16 residues. The DNA for the CDR3 is TGTGCCAGCAGTTTCTCTAGTGGGACCCCTAACTATGGCTACACCTTC. Amino acids: CASSFSSGTPNYGYTF.

This clonotype was counted only a few times. The chain joins TRBV24-1 to TRBJ2-7, with 7 bases identical to TRBD1. Trimming cost V 3 bases and J 6 bases; bases outside gene matches: 4. This CDR3 is 13 amino acids long. Germline assignment: CDR1 KGHDR and CDR2 SFDVKD. This chain's CDR3 is CATSDIHRGEQYF. In nucleotides, the CDR3 is TGTGCCACCAGTGATATTCACAGGGGCGAGCAGTACTTC.

A few counts support this clonotype. The rearrangement links TRBV12-3 or TRBV12-4 to TRBJ2-5; D perhaps matches TRBD1 (6 bases). The V gene lost 5 bases and the J gene lost 1 base, with 11 bases spanning the gap. The CDR3 consists of 14 residues. Written as DNA, the CDR3 is TGTGCCAGCAGTACCTCGACAGGCCAAGAGACCCAGTACTTC. This codes for CASSTSTGQETQYF.

The chain couples TRBV29-1 to TRBJ2-2, with 10 bases that match TRBD1. V lost 6 bases to trimming and J lost 7 bases; unmatched junction nucleotides: 8. The CDR3 sequence is 14 residues long. Germline V gives CDR1 SQVTM, CDR2 ANQGSEA. The CDR3 DNA reads TGCAGCGTCCGACCGGGACAGGGGTTCGGGGAGCTGTTTTTT. The encoded protein is CSVRPGQGFGELFF.

The chain joins TRBV20-1 to TRBJ1-2; D call uncertain. From germline, CDR1 is DFQATT and CDR2 SNEGSKA (reference sequence). The V end lost 0 bases, the J end lost 5 bases, and 16 bases lay between the germline ends. CDR3 length: 15 amino acids. The CDR3 here is CSARDQSQLRYGYTF. The CDR3, as DNA: TGCAGTGCTAGAGACCAATCACAGCTTCGTTATGGCTACACCTTC.

At least ten counts were recorded for this clonotype. The CDR3 sequence is CASSLDSIGWTQYF. The CDR3 bases are TGTGCCAGCAGCTTAGATTCTATAGGGTGGACGCAGTATTTT. The V call is TRBV7-8, the J call TRBJ2-3; D not resolved. The V gene lost 1 base and the J gene lost 9 bases, with 14 bases spanning the gap. Germline CDR1 reads SGHVS; CDR2 reads FQNEAQ. The CDR3 runs 14 residues.

V gene TRBV9 combines with J gene TRBJ1-4; D gene ambiguous. Between the trimmed V and J ends, which lost 0 bases and 7 bases, there was a span of 1 base. The CDR3 is made up of 11 amino acids. CDR1 and CDR2 (germline): SGDLS, YYNGEE. CDR3 sequence: CASSVVEKLFF. CDR3 in DNA: TGTGCCAGCAGCGTAGTTGAAAAACTGTTTTTT.

This clonotype was seen more than once but under ten times. The V call is TRBV6-5, the J call TRBJ1-1; D may be TRBD1 (5 bases). V was clipped by 4 bases and J by 1 base, with 10 bases between them. Germline V gene sequence: CDR1 MNHEY, CDR2 SVGAGI. CDR3 size: 14 residues. The CDR3 DNA reads as TGTGCCAGCAGTTTCACTGACAGGAACACTGAAGCTTTCTTT. Its protein is CASSFTDRNTEAFF.

This clonotype occurred a few times. The rearrangement uses TRBV15 and TRBJ2-5; D is uncertain. Trimming removed 8 bases from V and 2 bases from J, with 15 bases in between. This CDR3 is built from 14 residues. Germline CDR1 and CDR2: LNHNV and YYDKDF (reference sequence). As DNA, the CDR3 is TGTGCCACCCTTTCAAGCACCTCACAAGAGACCCAGTACTTC. Its translation is CATLSSTSQETQYF.

The chain carries TRBV3-1 and TRBJ2-2; 7 bases are shared with TRBD1. With V trimmed by 3 bases and J by 3 bases, 7 bases remained unmatched. CDR3 length: 16 residues. From germline, CDR1 is LGHDT and CDR2 YNNKEL (reference sequence). The CDR3 loop is CASSHTGQTYTGELFF. CDR3 sequence (DNA): TGTGCCAGCAGCCACACGGGACAGACCTACACCGGGGAGCTGTTTTTT.

The chain uses TRBV6-2 or TRBV6-3 and TRBJ2-5, with unresolved D. The germline V gene encodes CDR1 MNHEY and CDR2 SVGEGT. The CDR3 spans 12 residues. V was clipped by 4 bases and J by 5 bases, with 8 bases between them. The CDR3 here is CASSSATETQYF. CDR3 DNA: TGTGCCAGCAGTTCCGCGACGGAGACCCAGTACTTC.

This clonotype has only a few counts. The chain has TRBV20-1 and TRBJ1-6; the D is unclear. In germline, CDR1 is DFQATT, CDR2 SNEGSKA (reference sequence). Trimming took 1 base from V and 6 from J, leaving 22 bases between them. The CDR3 length is 18 residues. DNA of the CDR3: TGCAGTGCTAGAGTGGGATTGGCCGGCTCTTCGGGTAATTCACCCCTCCACTTT. Translation gives CSARVGLAGSSGNSPLHF.